This entry features one T cell receptor (beta chain) sequence. What it binds is not known. The TRB libraries of cDNA were built by UMI-labeled 5' RACE. TCRdb reprocessed the 5' RACE reads and stores each CDR3 protein as one record, lacking DNA. Listed are some 67,000 distinct CDR3 sequences; about 1.5% falls within the top ten. These data belong to a study of CXCR3-negative and CXCR3-positive naive CD8 T cells. Study conclusions and caveats: TRB CDR3s of CXCR3-positive naive cells were more hydrophobic than those of CXCR3-negative naive cells. Sequencing showed both naive subsets with comparably high diversity, and memory CD8+ cells much lower.

CDR3 length equals 16 residues. Germline CDR1 MNHEY, CDR2 SVGAGI. Those CD8+ T cells considered naive were CD45RO-CCR7+CD27+CD95-. The TCR sequence derives from a human donor in good health. Some clones in this sample may be carry-over from other donors' samples. Material: naive CXCR3- CD8+ T cells from blood. Subset given: CD45RO-CCR7+CD27+CD95- naive CD8+ T cells lacking CXCR3 (TNR3-). The chain has TRBV6-5 and TRBJ2-7; TCRdb selects TRBD1, and the lack of DNA leaves this call unchecked. CDR3 amino acids: CASRPLIPDRPYEQYF.